Each of the 6 T cell receptor beta chains below was sequenced from the same sample in a study of early T cells in non-severe SARS-CoV-2 infection. TCRdb passed the 5' RACE reads through MiXCR, listing each CDR3 protein once. The sample holds 60,000 to 75,000 distinct CDR3 sequences; 3.5% to 6% are singletons and the top ten take roughly 3.6%. The input for sequencing was whole blood, taken at baseline. All receptors derive from an adult who was a healthcare worker with PCR-confirmed SARS-CoV-2 infection or an uninfected control (not recorded which). The donor label of this sample is uncertain.

In this sample, this clonotype turned up a few times. V gene TRBV30 combines with J gene TRBJ2-5; no clear D gene. The CDR3 covers 13 residues. From germline, CDR1 is GTSNPN and CDR2 SVGIG (reference sequence). Between the trimmed V and J ends, which lost 1 base and 5 bases, there was a span of 11 bases. The CDR3 nucleotides are TGTGCCTGGAGTGGAGGAGCACAGGAGACCCAGTACTTC. Translation gives CAWSGGAQETQYF. Using reference TRBV30 and TRBJ2-5 for the parts outside the CDR3, the full variable domain is SQTIHQWPATLVQPVGSPLSLECTVEGTSNPNLYWYRQAAGRGLQLLFYSVGIGQISSEVPQNLSASRPQDRQFILSSKKLLLSDSGFYLCAWSGGAQETQYFGPGTRLLVL.

In this sample, this clonotype turned up many times. The rearrangement uses TRBV6-6 and TRBJ1-2; D not certain. V was trimmed by 4 bases and J by 2 bases, leaving 14 bases between them. Germline CDR1 MNHNY, CDR2 SVGAGI (reference sequence). CDR3 size: 15 residues. CDR3 amino acids: CASSSLGRSNYGYTF. In DNA form, the CDR3 reads TGTGCCAGCAGTTCCCTAGGGCGGTCGAACTATGGCTACACCTTC.

This clonotype was counted ten times or more. V and J are TRBV20-1 and TRBJ2-7; tentatively, D is TRBD1 (6 bases). This CDR3 comprises 15 residues. With 5 bases removed from V and 2 bases from J, the gap between germline ends came to 19 bases. The germline V gene encodes CDR1 DFQATT and CDR2 SNEGSKA (reference sequence). The DNA of the CDR3 is TGCAGTGCTTCCCTGGACAGAGCCTTTCCCTACGAGCAGTACTTC. Amino acid sequence: CSASLDRAFPYEQYF.

This clonotype was detected many times. The chain combines TRBV7-6 with TRBJ1-2; 12 bases are a match to TRBD1. This CDR3 spans 15 amino acids. Per the germline V gene, CDR1 is SGHVS and CDR2 is FNYEAQ. Trimming at V came to 6 bases and at J to 7 bases, leaving 9 bases not matched to a gene. CDR3 amino acids: CASRELGTGGSGYTF. The CDR3 bases are TGTGCCAGCAGGGAGCTCGGGACAGGGGGCAGTGGCTACACCTTC.

This clonotype was picked up many times. This sequence joins TRBV29-1 and TRBJ2-6; D gene ambiguous. CDR3 length equals 16 residues. Germline CDR1 is SQVTM and CDR2 is ANQGSEA. The germline V and J ends were trimmed by 0 bases and 0 bases, with 9 bases remaining between them. CDR3 coding DNA: TGCAGCGTTGAAGATATGGGTTACTCTGGGGCCAACGTCCTGACTTTC. Translation gives CSVEDMGYSGANVLTF.

The chain uses TRBV4-3 and TRBJ2-4; 7 nucleotides align to TRBD1. CDR3 size: 16 residues. The J segment lost 0 bases and the V segment lost 4 bases, leaving 6 bases of the junction unmatched. Germline assignment: CDR1 LGHNA and CDR2 YSLEER. As DNA, the CDR3 is TGCGCCAGCAGCCCACAGACAGGGCTAGCCAAAAACATTCAGTACTTC. This encodes CASSPQTGLAKNIQYF.